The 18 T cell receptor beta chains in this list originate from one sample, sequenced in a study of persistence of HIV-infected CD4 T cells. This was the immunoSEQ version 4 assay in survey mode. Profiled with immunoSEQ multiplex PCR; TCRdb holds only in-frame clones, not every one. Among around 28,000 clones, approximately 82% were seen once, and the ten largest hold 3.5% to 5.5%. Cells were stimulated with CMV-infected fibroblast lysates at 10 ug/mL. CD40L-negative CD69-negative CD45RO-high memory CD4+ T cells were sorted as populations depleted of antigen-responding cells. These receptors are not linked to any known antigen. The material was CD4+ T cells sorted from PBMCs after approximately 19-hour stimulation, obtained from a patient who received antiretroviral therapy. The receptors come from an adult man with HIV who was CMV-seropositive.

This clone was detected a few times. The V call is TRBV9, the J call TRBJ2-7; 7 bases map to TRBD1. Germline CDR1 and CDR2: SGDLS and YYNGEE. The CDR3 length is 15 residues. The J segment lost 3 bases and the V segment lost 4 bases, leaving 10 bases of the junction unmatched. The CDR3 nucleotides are TGTGCCAGCAGCCGACGACAGGGCGAGGGCTACGAGCAGTACTTC. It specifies CASSRRQGEGYEQYF.

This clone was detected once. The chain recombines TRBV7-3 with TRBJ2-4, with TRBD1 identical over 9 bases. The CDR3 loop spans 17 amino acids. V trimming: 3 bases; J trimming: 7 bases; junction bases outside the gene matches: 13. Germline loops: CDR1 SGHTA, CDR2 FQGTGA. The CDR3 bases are TGTGCCAGCAGCTTGACCGGGACAGGGCAAGGAGAGAACATTCAGTACTTC. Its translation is CASSLTGTGQGENIQYF.

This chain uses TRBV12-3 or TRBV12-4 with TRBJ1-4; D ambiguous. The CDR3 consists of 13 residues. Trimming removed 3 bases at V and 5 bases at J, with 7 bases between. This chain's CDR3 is CASSFELNEKLFF. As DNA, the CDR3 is TGTGCCAGCAGTTTTGAGCTCAATGAAAAACTGTTTTTT.

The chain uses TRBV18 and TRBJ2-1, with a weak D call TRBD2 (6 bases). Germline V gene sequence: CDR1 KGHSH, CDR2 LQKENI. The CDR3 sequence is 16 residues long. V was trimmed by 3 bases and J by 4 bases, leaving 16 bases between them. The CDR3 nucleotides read TGTGCCAGCTCACCGTTCGTGGGGGGTATTTACAATGAGCAGTTCTTC. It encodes CASSPFVGGIYNEQFF. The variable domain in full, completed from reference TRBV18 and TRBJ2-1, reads NAGVMQNPRHLVRRRGQEARLRCSPMKGHSHVYWYRQLPEEGLKFMVYLQKENIIDESGMPKERFSAEFPKEGPSILRIQQVVRGDSAAYFCASSPFVGGIYNEQFFGPGTRLTVL.

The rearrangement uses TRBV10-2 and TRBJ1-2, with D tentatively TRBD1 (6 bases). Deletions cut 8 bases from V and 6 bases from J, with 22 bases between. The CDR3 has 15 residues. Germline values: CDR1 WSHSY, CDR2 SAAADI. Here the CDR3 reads CASVAGDSGFDGYTF. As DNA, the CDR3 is TGCGCCAGCGTCGCAGGGGATTCGGGGTTTGATGGCTACACCTTC.

Here the CDR3 reads CASSQSNMNTDTQYF. The CDR3 region has the DNA TGCGCCAGCAGCCAATCGAATATGAACACAGATACGCAGTATTTT. The rearrangement links TRBV4-1 to TRBJ2-3, with D unclear. Germline loops: CDR1 MGHRA, CDR2 YSYEKL. V lost 2 bases and J 2 bases, leaving 11 bases between the germline ends. The CDR3 is 15 amino acids.

CDR3 bases: TGTGCCAGCAGTCCGGTCCCGGGCAATCAGCCCCAGCATTTT. The encoded protein is CASSPVPGNQPQHF. This chain joins TRBV6-5 and TRBJ1-5; no definite D call. Germline lookup yields CDR1 MNHEY and CDR2 SVGAGI. V dropped 5 bases and J dropped 2 bases, with 10 bases sitting between them. The CDR3 has 14 amino acids.

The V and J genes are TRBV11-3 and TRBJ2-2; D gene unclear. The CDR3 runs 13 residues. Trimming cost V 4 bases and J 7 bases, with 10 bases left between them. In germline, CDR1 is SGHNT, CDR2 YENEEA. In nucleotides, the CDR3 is TGTGCCAGCAGCTCTATGGGGTTCGGGGAGCTGTTTTTT. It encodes CASSSMGFGELFF.

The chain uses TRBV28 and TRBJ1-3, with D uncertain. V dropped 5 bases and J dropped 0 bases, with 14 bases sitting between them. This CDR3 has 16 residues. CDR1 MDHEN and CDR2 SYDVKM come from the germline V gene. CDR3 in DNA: TGTGCCAGCAGTGGGCCGGGTGAGATCTCTGGAAACACCATATATTTT. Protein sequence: CASSGPGEISGNTIYF. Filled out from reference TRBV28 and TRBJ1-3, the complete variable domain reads DVKVTQSSRYLVKRTGEKVFLECVQDMDHENMFWYRQDPGLGLRLIYFSYDVKMKEKGDIPEGYSVSREKKERFSLILESASTNQTSMYLCASSGPGEISGNTIYFGEGSWLTVV.

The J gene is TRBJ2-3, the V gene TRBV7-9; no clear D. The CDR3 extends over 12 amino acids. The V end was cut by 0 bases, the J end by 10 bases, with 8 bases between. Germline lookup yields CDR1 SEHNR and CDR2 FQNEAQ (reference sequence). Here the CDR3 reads CASSLAVTAQYF. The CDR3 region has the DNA TGTGCCAGCAGCTTAGCAGTTACGGCGCAGTATTTT.

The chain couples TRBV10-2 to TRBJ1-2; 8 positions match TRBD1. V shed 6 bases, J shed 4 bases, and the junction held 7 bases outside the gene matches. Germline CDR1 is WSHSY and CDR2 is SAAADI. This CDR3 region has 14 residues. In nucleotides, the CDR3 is TGCGCCAGCAGAGGACAGGGAGAGGCCTATGGCTACACCTTC. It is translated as CASRGQGEAYGYTF.

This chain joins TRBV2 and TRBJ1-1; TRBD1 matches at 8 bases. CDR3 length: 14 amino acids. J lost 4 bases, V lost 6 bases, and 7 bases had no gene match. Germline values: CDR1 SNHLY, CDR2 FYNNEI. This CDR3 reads CASSQTGEVTEAFF. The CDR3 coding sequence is TGTGCCAGCAGCCAGACAGGGGAGGTCACTGAAGCTTTCTTT.

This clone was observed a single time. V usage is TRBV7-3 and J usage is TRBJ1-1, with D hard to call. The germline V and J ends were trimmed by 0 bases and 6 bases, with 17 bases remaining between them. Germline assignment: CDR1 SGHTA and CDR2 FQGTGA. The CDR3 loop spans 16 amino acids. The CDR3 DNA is TGTGCCAGCAGCTTAACAACCGTGGGTCTTGGGGCTGAAGCTTTCTTT. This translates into CASSLTTVGLGAEAFF. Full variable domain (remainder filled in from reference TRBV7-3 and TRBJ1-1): GAGVSQTPSNKVTEKGKYVELRCDPISGHTALYWYRQSLGQGPEFLIYFQGTGAADDSGLPNDRFFAVRPEGSVSTLKIQRTERGDSAVYLCASSLTTVGLGAEAFFGQGTRLTVV.

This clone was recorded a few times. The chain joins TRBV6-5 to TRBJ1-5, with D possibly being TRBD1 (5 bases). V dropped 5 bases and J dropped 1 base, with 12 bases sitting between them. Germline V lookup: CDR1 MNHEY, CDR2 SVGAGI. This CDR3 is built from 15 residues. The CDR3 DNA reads TGTGCCAGCAGTCCTGACAGCCCCAGCAATCAGCCCCAGCATTTT. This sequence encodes CASSPDSPSNQPQHF.

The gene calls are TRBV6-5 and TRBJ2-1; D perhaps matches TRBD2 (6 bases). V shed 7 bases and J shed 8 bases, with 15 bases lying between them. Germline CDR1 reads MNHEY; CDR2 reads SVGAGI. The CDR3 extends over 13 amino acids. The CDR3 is CASKGRLVDEQFF. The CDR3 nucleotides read TGTGCCAGCAAGGGGCGACTAGTCGATGAGCAGTTCTTC.

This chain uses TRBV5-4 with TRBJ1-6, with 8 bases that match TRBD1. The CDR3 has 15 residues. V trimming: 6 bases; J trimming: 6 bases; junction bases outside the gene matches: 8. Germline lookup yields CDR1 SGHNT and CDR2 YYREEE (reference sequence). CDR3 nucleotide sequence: TGTGCCAGCACCGGGACTCAGGGGGCTAATTCACCCCTCCACTTT. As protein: CASTGTQGANSPLHF.

The CDR3 here is CASSLVVPKNIQYF. The CDR3 DNA is TGTGCCAGCAGTTTGGTAGTCCCCAAAAACATTCAGTACTTC. The rearrangement uses TRBV28 and TRBJ2-4, with D unresolved. CDR1 is MDHEN and CDR2 is SYDVKM in the germline V gene. The CDR3 covers 14 residues. V was shortened by 3 bases and J by 2 bases, with 8 bases between the two germline ends.

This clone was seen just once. CDR3 sequence: CASSYSTRGREQYF. CDR3 nucleotide sequence: TGTGCCAGCAGTTACTCGACTCGAGGAAGGGAGCAGTACTTC. The V gene is TRBV6-5, the J gene TRBJ2-7; no reliable D call. The V end lost 0 bases, the J end lost 7 bases, and 13 bases lay between the germline ends. CDR3 size: 14 residues. CDR1 and CDR2 (germline): MNHEY, SVGAGI.